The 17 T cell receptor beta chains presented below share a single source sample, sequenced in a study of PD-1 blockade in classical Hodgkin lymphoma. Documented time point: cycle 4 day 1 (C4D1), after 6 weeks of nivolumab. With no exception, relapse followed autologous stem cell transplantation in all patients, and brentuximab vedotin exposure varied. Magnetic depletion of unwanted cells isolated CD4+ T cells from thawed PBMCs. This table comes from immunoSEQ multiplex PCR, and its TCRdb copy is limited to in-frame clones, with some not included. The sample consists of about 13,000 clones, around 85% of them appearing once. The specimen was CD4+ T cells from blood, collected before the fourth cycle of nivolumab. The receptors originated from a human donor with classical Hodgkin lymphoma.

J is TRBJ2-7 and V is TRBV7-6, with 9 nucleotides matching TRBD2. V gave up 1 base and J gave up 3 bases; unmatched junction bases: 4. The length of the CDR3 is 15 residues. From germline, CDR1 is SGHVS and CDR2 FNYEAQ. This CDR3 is CASSLEASGNYEQYF. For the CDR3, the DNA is TGTGCCAGCAGCTTAGAGGCTAGCGGGAACTACGAGCAGTACTTC.

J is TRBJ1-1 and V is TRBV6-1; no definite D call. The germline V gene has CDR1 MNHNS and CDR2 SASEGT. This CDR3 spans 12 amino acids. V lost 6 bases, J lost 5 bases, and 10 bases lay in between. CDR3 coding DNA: TGTGCCAGCAGCCTACAGAGTACTGAAGCTTTCTTT. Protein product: CASSLQSTEAFF.

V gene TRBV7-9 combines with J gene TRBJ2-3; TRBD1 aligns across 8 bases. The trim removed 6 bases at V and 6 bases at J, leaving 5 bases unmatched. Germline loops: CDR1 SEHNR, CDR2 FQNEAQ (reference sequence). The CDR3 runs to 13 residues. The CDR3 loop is CASRPGGADTQYF. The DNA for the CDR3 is TGTGCCAGCAGGCCAGGGGGCGCGGATACGCAGTATTTT.

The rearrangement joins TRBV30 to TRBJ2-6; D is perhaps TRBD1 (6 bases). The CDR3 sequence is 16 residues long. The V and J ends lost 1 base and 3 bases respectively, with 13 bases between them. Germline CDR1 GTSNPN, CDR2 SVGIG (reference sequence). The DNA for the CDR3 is TGTGCCTGGAGTGCTCCTCAGGGGAATGGGGCCAACGTCCTGACTTTC. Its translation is CAWSAPQGNGANVLTF.

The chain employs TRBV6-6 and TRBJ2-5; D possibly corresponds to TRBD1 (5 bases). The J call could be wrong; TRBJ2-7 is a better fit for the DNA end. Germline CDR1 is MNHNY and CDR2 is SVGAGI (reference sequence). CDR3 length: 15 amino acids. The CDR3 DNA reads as TGTGCCAGCAGTTCCCGCTCCTTTACAGGTTTCGAGCAGTACTTC. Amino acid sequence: CASSSRSFTGFEQYF.

The DNA of the CDR3 is TGTGCCACCAGCTCGAGGACAGGGGATAGGGACACCATATATTTT. Translated: CATSSRTGDRDTIYF. The J gene is TRBJ1-3, the V gene TRBV15, with TRBD1 matching over 9 bases. V lost 5 bases and J lost 8; bases outside the gene matches: 10. The CDR3 has 15 amino acids. Germline-derived CDR1 and CDR2 are LNHNV and YYDKDF (reference sequence).

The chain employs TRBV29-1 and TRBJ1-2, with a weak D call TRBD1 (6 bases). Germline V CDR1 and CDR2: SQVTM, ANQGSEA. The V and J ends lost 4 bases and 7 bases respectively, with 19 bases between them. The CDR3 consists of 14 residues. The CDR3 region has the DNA TGCAGCGTTGTTAGCAGGGGCCCCCTTTTTGGCTACACCTTC. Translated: CSVVSRGPLFGYTF.

The CDR3, as DNA: TGTGCCAGCAGTTTGTTTGGCGCCCACGGGGAGCTGTTTTTT. Translating it yields CASSLFGAHGELFF. The chain carries TRBV27 and TRBJ2-2, with D uncertain. The CDR3 has 14 amino acids. Germline-derived CDR1 and CDR2 are MNHEY and SMNVEV (reference sequence). V dropped 3 bases and J dropped 7 bases, with 12 bases sitting between them.

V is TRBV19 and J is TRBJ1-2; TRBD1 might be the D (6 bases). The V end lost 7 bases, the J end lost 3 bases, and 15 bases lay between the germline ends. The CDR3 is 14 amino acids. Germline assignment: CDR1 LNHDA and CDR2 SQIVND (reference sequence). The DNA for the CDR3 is TGTGCCAGTATGACCTCTAGGGGGGACTATGGCTACACCTTC. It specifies CASMTSRGDYGYTF.

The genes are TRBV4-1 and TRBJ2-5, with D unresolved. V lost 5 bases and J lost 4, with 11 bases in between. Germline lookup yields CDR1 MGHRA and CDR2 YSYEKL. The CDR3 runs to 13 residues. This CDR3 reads CASSDSLLETQYF. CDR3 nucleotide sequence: TGCGCCAGCAGCGATAGCCTCTTAGAGACCCAGTACTTC.

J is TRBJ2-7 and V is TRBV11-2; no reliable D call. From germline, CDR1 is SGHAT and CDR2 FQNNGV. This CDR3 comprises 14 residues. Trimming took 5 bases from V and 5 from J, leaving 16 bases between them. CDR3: CASSPMVASNEQYF. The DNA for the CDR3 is TGTGCCAGCAGCCCGATGGTAGCCTCGAACGAGCAGTACTTC. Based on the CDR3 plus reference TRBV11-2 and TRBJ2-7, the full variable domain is EAGVAQSPRYKIIEKRQSVAFWCNPISGHATLYWYQQILGQGPKLLIQFQNNGVVDDSQLPKDRFSAERLKGVDSTLKIQPAKLEDSAVYLCASSPMVASNEQYFGPGTRLTVT.

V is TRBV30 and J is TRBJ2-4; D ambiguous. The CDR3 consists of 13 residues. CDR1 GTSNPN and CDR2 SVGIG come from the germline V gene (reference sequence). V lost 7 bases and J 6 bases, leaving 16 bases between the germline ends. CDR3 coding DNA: TGTGCCTCAATGGAGAGCGCTGGAAACATTCAGTACTTC. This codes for CASMESAGNIQYF. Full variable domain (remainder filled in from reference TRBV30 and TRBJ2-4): SQTIHQWPATLVQPVGSPLSLECTVEGTSNPNLYWYRQAAGRGLQLLFYSVGIGQISSEVPQNLSASRPQDRQFILSSKKLLLSDSGFYLCASMESAGNIQYFGAGTRLSVL.

CDR3 coding DNA: TGTGCCAGCAGGGCTAGCGGTTCCACCTACGAGCAGTACTTC. Residues: CASRASGSTYEQYF. The J gene is TRBJ2-7, the V gene TRBV7-2, with 7 bases aligning to TRBD2. Germline CDR1 reads SGHTA; CDR2 reads FQGNSA. Trimming at V came to 6 bases and at J to 2 bases, leaving 7 bases not matched to a gene. The CDR3 length is 14 residues. The whole variable domain, filled in from reference TRBV7-2 and TRBJ2-7, reads GAGVSQSPSNKVTEKGKDVELRCDPISGHTALYWYRQSLGQGLEFLIYFQGNSAPDKSGLPSDRFSAERTGGSVSTLTIQRTQQEDSAVYLCASRASGSTYEQYFGPGTRLTVT.

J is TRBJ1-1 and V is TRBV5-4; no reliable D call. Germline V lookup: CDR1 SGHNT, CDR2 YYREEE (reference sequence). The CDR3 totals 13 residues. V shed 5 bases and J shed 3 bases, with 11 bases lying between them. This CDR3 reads CASSKRFDTEAFF. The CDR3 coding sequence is TGTGCCAGCAGTAAGCGGTTTGACACTGAAGCTTTCTTT.

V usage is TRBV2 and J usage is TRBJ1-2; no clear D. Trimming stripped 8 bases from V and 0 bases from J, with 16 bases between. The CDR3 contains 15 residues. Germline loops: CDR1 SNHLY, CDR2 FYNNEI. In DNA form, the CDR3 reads TGTGCCAGCGACATGCTCAGGAGCACTAACTATGGCTACACCTTC. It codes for CASDMLRSTNYGYTF.

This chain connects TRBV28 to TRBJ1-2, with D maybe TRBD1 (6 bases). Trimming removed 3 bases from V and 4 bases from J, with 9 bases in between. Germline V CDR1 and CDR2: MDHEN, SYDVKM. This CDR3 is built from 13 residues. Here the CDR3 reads CASSFGTSYGYTF. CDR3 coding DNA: TGTGCCAGCAGTTTTGGGACAAGCTATGGCTACACCTTC.

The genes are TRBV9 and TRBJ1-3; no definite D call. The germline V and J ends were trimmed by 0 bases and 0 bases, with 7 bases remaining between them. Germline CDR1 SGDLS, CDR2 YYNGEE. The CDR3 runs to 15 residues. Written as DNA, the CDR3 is TGTGCCAGCAGCGTAGAATGGAACTCTGGAAACACCATATATTTT. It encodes CASSVEWNSGNTIYF.